These T cell receptor beta chains were read from a single sample in a study of T cell repertoires in cytomegalovirus infection. TCRdb re-analysed the reads in MiXCR, keeping a single row per CDR3 protein. The table shows more than 500,000 distinct CDR3 sequences, with approximately 15% occurring only once. The specimen sequenced was CD8+ T cells from PBMCs. These receptor sequences come from a human donor in good health (CMV status not recorded). Some clones in this sample may be carry-over from other donors' samples. Each CDR3 is given with its conserved first and last residue. D genes are given only for firm matches. Rows may omit the clone size; those that give it use once, few, many or a size class.

V gene: TRBV27
D gene: NA
clone size: NA
J gene: TRBJ2-7
CDR3 protein: CASSLLGGRDYEQYF
CDR3 DNA: TGTGCCAGCAGTTTATTAGGGGGAAGGGACTACGAGCAGTACTTC

V gene: TRBV7-9
D gene: TRBD1
clone size: many
J gene: TRBJ2-1
CDR3 protein: CASSPGGGTGDSGIYNEQFF
CDR3 DNA: TGTGCCAGCAGCCCCGGAGGTGGGACAGGGGATAGCGGGATCTACAATGAGCAGTTCTTC

V gene: TRBV6-5
D gene: NA
clone size: once
J gene: TRBJ2-1
CDR3 protein: CASSYSRGRLARDEQFF
CDR3 DNA: TGTGCCAGCAGTTACTCGAGGGGCAGGCTCGCCCGGGATGAGCAGTTCTTC

V gene: TRBV7-8
D gene: TRBD1
clone size: many
J gene: TRBJ1-2
CDR3 protein: CASSVPRETGTGDPNLLWGYTF
CDR3 DNA: TGTGCCAGCAGCGTACCCAGAGAGACCGGGACAGGTGACCCAAATCTACTATGGGGCTACACCTTC

V gene: TRBV19
D gene: TRBD2
clone size: NA
J gene: TRBJ2-1
CDR3 protein: CASSIAGLGFNEQFF
CDR3 DNA: TGTGCCAGTAGTATCGCGGGACTAGGGTTCAATGAGCAGTTCTTC

V gene: TRBV5-1
D gene: NA
clone size: few
J gene: TRBJ1-1
CDR3 protein: CASSLRGLLNTEAFF
CDR3 DNA: TGCGCCAGCAGCTTGAGGGGACTGCTAAACACTGAAGCTTTCTTT

V gene: TRBV5-1
D gene: NA
clone size: few
J gene: TRBJ2-1
CDR3 protein: CASSYTYNEQFF
CDR3 DNA: TGCGCCAGCAGCTATACCTACAATGAGCAGTTCTTC

V gene: TRBV12-5
D gene: NA
clone size: NA
J gene: TRBJ2-5
CDR3 protein: CASGLGPQVTQYF
CDR3 DNA: TGTGCTAGTGGTTTGGGCCCTCAGGTTACCCAGTACTTC

V gene: TRBV28
D gene: NA
clone size: NA
J gene: TRBJ2-6
CDR3 protein: CASSFAAGEGANVLTF
CDR3 DNA: TGTGCCAGCAGTTTCGCGGCAGGAGAAGGGGCCAACGTCCTGACTTTC

V gene: TRBV2
D gene: TRBD2
clone size: few
J gene: TRBJ2-7
CDR3 protein: CAIGLAGIYEQYF
CDR3 DNA: TGTGCCATTGGACTAGCGGGAATCTACGAGCAGTACTTC

V gene: TRBV5-4
D gene: NA
clone size: few
J gene: TRBJ2-1
CDR3 protein: CASSLVDRNYEQFF
CDR3 DNA: TGTGCCAGCAGCTTGGTAGACAGGAACTATGAGCAGTTCTTC

V gene: TRBV7-8
D gene: NA
clone size: many
J gene: TRBJ1-1
CDR3 protein: CASSLGLGDTEAFF
CDR3 DNA: TGTGCCAGCAGCTTAGGTCTGGGGGACACTGAAGCTTTCTTT

V gene: TRBV7-6
D gene: TRBD2
clone size: many
J gene: TRBJ2-1
CDR3 protein: CASSSKGRARDPVNEQFF
CDR3 DNA: TGTGCCAGCAGCTCAAAGGGGAGGGCTCGAGACCCAGTCAATGAGCAGTTCTTC

V gene: TRBV7-3
D gene: TRBD1
clone size: many
J gene: TRBJ2-2
CDR3 protein: CASSPYQGASAGELFF
CDR3 DNA: TGTGCCAGCAGCCCTTATCAGGGGGCGTCGGCCGGGGAGCTGTTTTTT

V gene: TRBV9
D gene: TRBD1
clone size: NA
J gene: TRBJ2-6
CDR3 protein: CATARGQGSSGANVLTF
CDR3 DNA: TGTGCCACCGCACGGGGACAGGGGAGCTCTGGGGCCAACGTCCTGACTTTC

V gene: TRBV28
D gene: TRBD2
clone size: many
J gene: TRBJ2-1
CDR3 protein: CASSPLDEAGGNYNEQFF
CDR3 DNA: TGTGCCAGCAGTCCGTTGGACGAAGCGGGAGGGAATTACAATGAGCAGTTCTTC

V gene: TRBV19
D gene: NA
clone size: few
J gene: TRBJ2-3
CDR3 protein: CASSIERRYTDTQYF
CDR3 DNA: TGTGCCAGTAGTATAGAACGGAGATACACAGATACGCAGTATTTT

V gene: TRBV7-9
D gene: TRBD1
clone size: NA
J gene: TRBJ2-4
CDR3 protein: CASSSPGQLAKNIQYF
CDR3 DNA: TGTGCCAGCAGCTCACCGGGACAGTTGGCCAAAAACATTCAGTACTTC

V gene: TRBV6-5
D gene: NA
clone size: NA
J gene: TRBJ2-7
CDR3 protein: CASSYSMNNYEQYF
CDR3 DNA: TGTGCCAGCAGTTACTCGATGAACAACTACGAGCAGTACTTC

V gene: TRBV5-1
D gene: NA
clone size: few
J gene: TRBJ1-5
CDR3 protein: CASSPGDQGNQPQHF
CDR3 DNA: TGCGCCAGCAGCCCCGGGGACCAGGGAAATCAGCCCCAGCATTTT

V gene: TRBV6-1
D gene: TRBD2
clone size: NA
J gene: TRBJ2-1
CDR3 protein: CASRAGTSYNEQFF
CDR3 DNA: TGTGCCAGCAGGGCCGGGACTAGTTACAATGAGCAGTTCTTC

V gene: TRBV6-5
D gene: TRBD1
clone size: NA
J gene: TRBJ2-7
CDR3 protein: CASKSRGLSGEQYF
CDR3 DNA: TGTGCCAGCAAGAGCAGGGGGTTATCGGGCGAGCAGTACTTC

V gene: TRBV7-9
D gene: TRBD2
clone size: few
J gene: TRBJ2-4
CDR3 protein: CASAPLLAVAKNIQYF
CDR3 DNA: TGTGCCAGTGCCCCACTACTAGCGGTAGCCAAAAACATTCAGTACTTC

V gene: TRBV20-1
D gene: NA
clone size: NA
J gene: TRBJ2-7
CDR3 protein: CSAPFWDSGKYEQYF
CDR3 DNA: TGCAGTGCTCCCTTCTGGGATTCGGGCAAATACGAGCAGTACTTC

V gene: TRBV14
D gene: NA
clone size: NA
J gene: TRBJ2-1
CDR3 protein: CASSHGGLYYNEQFF
CDR3 DNA: TGTGCCAGCAGCCATGGAGGACTATATTACAATGAGCAGTTCTTC

V gene: TRBV7-9
D gene: NA
clone size: NA
J gene: TRBJ2-7
CDR3 protein: CASSFLGGEQGDEQYF
CDR3 DNA: TGTGCCAGCAGCTTCCTCGGGGGCGAGCAGGGTGACGAGCAGTACTTC

V gene: TRBV4-1
D gene: NA
clone size: few
J gene: TRBJ1-1
CDR3 protein: CASSQPFIQDTEAFF
CDR3 DNA: TGCGCCAGCAGCCAACCGTTCATTCAGGACACTGAAGCTTTCTTT

V gene: TRBV7-9
D gene: NA
clone size: NA
J gene: TRBJ1-1
CDR3 protein: CASSIVTKNTEAFF
CDR3 DNA: TGTGCCAGCAGTATAGTAACAAAGAACACTGAAGCTTTCTTT

V gene: TRBV7-6
D gene: TRBD1
clone size: NA
J gene: TRBJ2-2
CDR3 protein: CASIPPPGQGDHGELFF
CDR3 DNA: TGTGCCAGCATTCCTCCCCCCGGACAGGGAGACCACGGGGAGCTGTTTTTT

V gene: TRBV27
D gene: NA
clone size: NA
J gene: TRBJ2-5
CDR3 protein: CASSWGRGGETQYF
CDR3 DNA: TGTGCCAGCAGTTGGGGCAGGGGAGGGGAGACCCAGTACTTC

V gene: TRBV7-9
D gene: NA
clone size: few
J gene: TRBJ2-6
CDR3 protein: CASSFDSFSGANVLTF
CDR3 DNA: TGTGCCAGCAGCTTCGACTCGTTCTCTGGGGCCAACGTCCTGACTTTC

V gene: TRBV27
D gene: NA
clone size: many
J gene: TRBJ2-1
CDR3 protein: CASSRVVEGRPEQFF
CDR3 DNA: TGTGCCAGCAGTCGGGTGGTGGAAGGGAGGCCAGAGCAGTTCTTC

V gene: TRBV20-1
D gene: NA
clone size: few
J gene: TRBJ2-5
CDR3 protein: CSATIGPHRGTRGTQYF
CDR3 DNA: TGCAGTGCTACGATAGGCCCCCACCGGGGCACCCGGGGGACCCAGTACTTC

V gene: TRBV7-9
D gene: NA
clone size: NA
J gene: TRBJ1-1
CDR3 protein: CASSYEDAEAFF
CDR3 DNA: TGTGCCAGCAGCTACGAGGATGCTGAAGCTTTCTTT

V gene: TRBV6-1
D gene: NA
clone size: many
J gene: TRBJ1-2
CDR3 protein: CASTLYGNSNYGYTF
CDR3 DNA: TGTGCCAGCACCCTTTATGGGAATTCCAACTATGGCTACACCTTC